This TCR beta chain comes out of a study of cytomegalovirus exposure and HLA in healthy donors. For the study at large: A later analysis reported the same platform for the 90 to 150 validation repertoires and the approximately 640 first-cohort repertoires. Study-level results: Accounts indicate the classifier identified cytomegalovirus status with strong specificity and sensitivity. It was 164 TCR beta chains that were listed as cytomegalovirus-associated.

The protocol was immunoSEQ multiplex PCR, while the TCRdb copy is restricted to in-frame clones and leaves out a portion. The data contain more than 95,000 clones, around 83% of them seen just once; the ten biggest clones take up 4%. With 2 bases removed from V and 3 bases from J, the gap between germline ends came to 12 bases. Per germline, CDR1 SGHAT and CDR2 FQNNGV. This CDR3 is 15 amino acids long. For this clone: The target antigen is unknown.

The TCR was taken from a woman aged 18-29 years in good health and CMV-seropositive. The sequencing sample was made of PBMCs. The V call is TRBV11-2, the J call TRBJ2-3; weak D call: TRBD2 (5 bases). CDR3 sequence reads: CASSLSGVGTDTQYF. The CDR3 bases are TGTGCCAGCAGCTTAAGCGGAGTGGGTACAGATACGCAGTATTTT.